This T cell receptor (beta chain) was found in a study of cytomegalovirus exposure and HLA in healthy donors. Findings of the study overall: Among TCR beta chains, those listed as cytomegalovirus-associated numbered about 160. In the 120 or so validation repertoires, just under 95% of cluster scores exceeded 0, per a later analysis.

Comment on this clone: The antigen remains undetermined.

Sequencing used immunoSEQ multiplex PCR; TCRdb keeps in-frame clones, though not all of them. The sample records about 110,000 clones, approximately 95% being singletons. Losses at the gene ends were 1 base for V and 4 bases for J; bases not matched to a gene: 3. The CDR3 runs to 14 residues. Germline assignment: CDR1 SNHLY and CDR2 FYNNEI. This chain links TRBV2 with TRBJ1-1, with 7 bases matching TRBD1. Input material: PBMCs. The clonotype originates from a woman aged 18-29 years in good health and CMV-seronegative. Here the CDR3 DNA reads TGTGCCAGCAGTGAAGGAGGGGGCCTCACTGAAGCTTTCTTT. Protein: CASSEGGGLTEAFF.